These 3 T cell receptor beta chains were sequenced from one sample in a study of cytomegalovirus exposure and HLA in healthy donors. The PCR contained 60 Vbeta and 13 Jbeta primers. Data came from immunoSEQ multiplex PCR; TCRdb stores just in-frame clones and leaves some out. The sample shows about 160,000 clones, 70% to 80% of them seen only once. Material for sequencing was PBMCs. The receptors derive from a man in his sixties in good health and CMV-seronegative.

The V gene is TRBV4-2, the J gene TRBJ2-1, with D unclear. The CDR3 sequence is 13 residues long. Trimming removed 0 bases from V and 6 bases from J, with 6 bases in between. Germline CDR1 is LGHNA and CDR2 is YNFKEQ. The CDR3 here is CASSQDLLNEQFF. CDR3 bases: TGTGCCAGCAGCCAAGATCTCCTCAATGAGCAGTTCTTC.

The J gene is TRBJ1-1, the V gene TRBV10-3, with D possibly matching TRBD1 (6 bases). The V end was cut by 4 bases, the J end by 1 base, with 13 bases between. The germline V gene encodes CDR1 ENHRY and CDR2 SYGVKD. There are 15 residues in the CDR3. CDR3 amino acids: CAISAYTGKNTEAFF. CDR3 nucleotides: TGTGCCATCAGTGCCTATACAGGGAAGAACACTGAAGCTTTCTTT.

The chain is built from TRBV7-2 and TRBJ2-3; D is unclear. V was trimmed by 3 bases and J by 2 bases, leaving 6 bases between them. The CDR3 totals 13 residues. Germline CDR1 SGHTA, CDR2 FQGNSA. The DNA for the CDR3 is TGTGCCAGCAGCTTTTTCTTCACAGATACGCAGTATTTT. Translated, it gives CASSFFFTDTQYF.